Each of the 32 T cell receptor beta chains below was sequenced from the same sample in a study of early T cells in non-severe SARS-CoV-2 infection. TCRdb reprocessed the 5' RACE reads with MiXCR, giving one entry per CDR3 protein. The table records 57,000 or so distinct CDR3 sequences, about 12% of them present only once. This specimen was whole blood, taken at baseline. These receptors originate from an adult who was a healthcare worker with PCR-confirmed SARS-CoV-2 infection or an uninfected control (not recorded which). The donor label of this sample is uncertain.

This clonotype has more than one count but fewer than ten. The V and J genes are TRBV7-8 and TRBJ2-1, with D hard to call. V gave up 0 bases and J gave up 0 bases, with 12 bases separating them. This CDR3 has 17 residues. Per germline, CDR1 SGHVS and CDR2 FQNEAQ. CDR3 residues: CASSLARRPSSYNEQFF. The CDR3 DNA follows: TGTGCCAGCAGCTTAGCGCGGCGCCCGAGCTCCTACAATGAGCAGTTCTTC. Supplemented by reference TRBV7-8 and TRBJ2-1, the full variable domain reads GAGVSQSPRYKVAKRGQDVALRCDPISGHVSLFWYQQALGQGPEFLTYFQNEAQLDKSGLPSDRFFAERPEGSVSTLKIQRTQQEDSAVYLCASSLARRPSSYNEQFFGPGTRLTVL.

This clonotype was found many times. The rearrangement links TRBV27 to TRBJ2-1, with D tentatively TRBD1 (5 bases). Trimming stripped 6 bases from V and 6 bases from J, with 18 bases between. Per germline, CDR1 MNHEY and CDR2 SMNVEV (reference sequence). The CDR3 runs to 15 residues. This CDR3 is CASSTYGAGPNEQFF. CDR3 sequence (DNA): TGTGCCAGCAGCACTTATGGGGCCGGCCCCAATGAGCAGTTCTTC.

This rearrangement joins TRBV10-1 to TRBJ2-3, with D possibly TRBD1 on 8 matching bases. The CDR3 loop spans 19 amino acids. Germline V lookup: CDR1 WNHNN, CDR2 SYGVQD (reference sequence). V gave up 2 bases and J gave up 2 bases, with 23 bases separating them. CDR3 in amino acids: CASSEGDRSRGVVTDTQYF. DNA for the CDR3: TGCGCCAGCAGTGAGGGGGACAGGTCACGGGGGGTCGTCACAGATACGCAGTATTTT.

The CDR3 bases are TGTGCCAGCAGCCCGACGGCGAAAGAGACCCAGTACTTC. Translation gives CASSPTAKETQYF. The V call is TRBV11-3, the J call TRBJ2-5; D uncertain. CDR1 and CDR2 (germline): SGHNT, YENEEA. The germline V and J ends were trimmed by 5 bases and 3 bases, with 10 bases remaining between them. The length of the CDR3 is 13 residues. The full variable domain, completed using reference TRBV11-3 and TRBJ2-5, is EAGVVQSPRYKIIEKKQPVAFWCNPISGHNTLYWYLQNLGQGPELLIRYENEEAVDDSQLPKDRFSAERLKGVDSTLKIQPAELGDSAVYLCASSPTAKETQYFGPGTRLLVL.

The V call is TRBV5-1, the J call TRBJ2-2; D could derive from TRBD1 or TRBD2 (5 bases each). The CDR3 extends over 16 amino acids. Germline V lookup: CDR1 SGHRS, CDR2 YFSETQ. V was shortened by 1 base and J by 0 bases, with 10 bases between the two germline ends. The DNA for the CDR3 is TGCGCCAGCAGCTTGACGGGACGGACGAACACCGGGGAGCTGTTTTTT. Protein product: CASSLTGRTNTGELFF.

This clonotype was seen once. The rearrangement joins TRBV6-6 to TRBJ1-4, with TRBD1 identical over 10 bases. Trimming at V came to 5 bases and at J to 7 bases, leaving 4 bases not matched to a gene. The CDR3 extends over 14 amino acids. Germline CDR1 and CDR2: MNHNY and SVGAGI (reference sequence). Here the CDR3 reads CASSGTGEAEKLFF. CDR3 sequence (DNA): TGTGCCAGCAGTGGGACAGGGGAGGCTGAAAAACTGTTTTTT.

This chain connects TRBV10-3 to TRBJ2-3; 12 bases are shared with TRBD2. Germline loops: CDR1 ENHRY, CDR2 SYGVKD. The length of the CDR3 is 15 residues. The V segment lost 4 bases and the J segment 6 bases; nucleotides outside the gene matches: 5. CDR3 in amino acids: CAISASGGAMDTQYF. CDR3 DNA: TGTGCCATCAGTGCTAGCGGGGGGGCTATGGATACGCAGTATTTT.

This clonotype appeared many times. This CDR3 reads CASMGVAKNIQYF. The CDR3 DNA reads as TGTGCCAGCATGGGAGTAGCCAAAAACATTCAGTACTTC. The chain uses TRBV7-2 and TRBJ2-4; perhaps TRBD2 as D (5 bases). This CDR3 comprises 13 residues. Germline V gives CDR1 SGHTA, CDR2 FQGNSA. Trimming shortened V by 7 bases and J by 0 bases, and 7 bases separated the two germline ends.

This clonotype was seen repeatedly, ten times or more. V usage is TRBV5-5 and J usage is TRBJ2-5; weak D call: TRBD1 (6 bases). This CDR3 comprises 15 residues. Germline V CDR1 and CDR2: SGHKS, YYEKEE (reference sequence). Trimming pared 0 bases from V and 5 bases from J, leaving 14 bases between. The CDR3 protein is CASSLGQEHSETQYF. Written as DNA, the CDR3 is TGTGCCAGCAGCTTGGGACAGGAGCATTCGGAGACCCAGTACTTC.

This clonotype was seen at least ten times. The chain links TRBV11-2 to TRBJ2-1; 8 positions match TRBD2. The CDR3 consists of 15 residues. Germline CDR1 is SGHAT and CDR2 is FQNNGV. The ends lost 5 bases at V and 7 bases at J; junction bases unmatched: 10. The chain's CDR3 is CASSPASSGWNEQFF. CDR3 in DNA: TGTGCCAGCAGCCCAGCGTCTAGCGGGTGGAATGAGCAGTTCTTC.

On this clonotype itself: At one end, the junction sequence differs from germline, possibly due to a read error. This chain connects TRBV2 to TRBJ2-5; 9 bases are shared with TRBD2. Germline V gene data show CDR1 as SNHLY and CDR2 as FYNNEI. CDR3 length: 15 amino acids. The CDR3: CASSEVGLAGETQYF. The CDR3 coding sequence is TGTGCCAGCAGCGAAGTTGGGCTAGCGGGGGAGACCCAGTACTTC. The whole variable domain, filled in from reference TRBV2 and TRBJ2-5, reads EPEVTQTPSHQVTQMGQEVILRCVPISNHLYFYWYRQILGQKVEFLVSFYNNEISEKSEIFDDQFSVERPDGSNFTLKIRSTKLEDSAMYFCASSEVGLAGETQYFGPGTRLLVL.

Ten or more counts support this clonotype. This chain joins TRBV6-5 and TRBJ1-6, with 10 nucleotides matching TRBD1. V lost 8 bases, J lost 10 bases, and 8 bases stayed unmatched. Germline assignment: CDR1 MNHEY and CDR2 SVGAGI. The CDR3 spans 14 residues. In nucleotides, the CDR3 is TGTGCCAGCCGTCCCTCGGGACAGGGGTCACCCCTCCACTTT. It codes for CASRPSGQGSPLHF.

In its sample, this clonotype was seen once. The chain links TRBV3-1 to TRBJ2-3; 8 positions agree with TRBD2. V gave up 3 bases and J gave up 1 base; unmatched junction bases: 15. Germline CDR1 LGHDT, CDR2 YNNKEL (reference sequence). The CDR3 length is 19 residues. In DNA form, the CDR3 reads TGTGCCAGCAGCCACACCGGGACTAGAACGTCTTCTTGCACAGATACGCAGTATTTT. Its translation is CASSHTGTRTSSCTDTQYF.

The gene calls are TRBV20-1 and TRBJ1-4, with 9 bases identical to TRBD1. After removal of 1 base from V and 8 bases from J, the junction contained 2 bases not matched to a gene. Germline V gives CDR1 DFQATT, CDR2 SNEGSKA (reference sequence). The CDR3 spans 13 residues. In DNA form, the CDR3 reads TGCAGTGCTAGAGGACAGGGGGACGAAAAACTGTTTTTT. This encodes CSARGQGDEKLFF.

The chain joins TRBV12-3 or TRBV12-4 to TRBJ1-2, with TRBD1 matching 8 bases. Unmatched junction bases numbered 9, after V lost 2 bases and J lost 7 bases. This CDR3 contains 15 residues. The CDR3 region has the DNA TGTGCCAGCAGTTTAACGTCAGGGGGCGTAAGTGGCTACACCTTC. Protein: CASSLTSGGVSGYTF.

J is TRBJ1-2 and V is TRBV7-6; 8 bases map to TRBD1. The germline CDR1 and CDR2 sequences are SGHVS and FNYEAQ. The CDR3 totals 14 residues. J lost 4 bases, V lost 5 bases, and 6 bases had no gene match. The CDR3, as DNA: TGTGCCAGCAGCCCCGAGACAGGGGTCTATGGCTACACCTTC. This translates into CASSPETGVYGYTF.

The chain combines TRBV19 with TRBJ2-2; TRBD1 matches at 9 bases. V was pared by 8 bases and J by 7 bases, with 11 bases of the junction left unmatched. Germline V lookup: CDR1 LNHDA, CDR2 SQIVND (reference sequence). The CDR3 loop spans 15 amino acids. The CDR3 is CASRIMGQGNGELFF. As DNA, the CDR3 is TGTGCCAGTCGCATAATGGGACAGGGCAACGGGGAGCTGTTTTTT. Using reference TRBV19 and TRBJ2-2 for the parts outside the CDR3, the full variable domain is DGGITQSPKYLFRKEGQNVTLSCEQNLNHDAMYWYRQDPGQGLRLIYYSQIVNDFQKGDIAEGYSVSREKKESFPLTVTSAQKNPTAFYLCASRIMGQGNGELFFGEGSRLTVL.

This clonotype was found many times. V gene TRBV29-1 combines with J gene TRBJ2-2; D might be TRBD1 (6 bases). The CDR3 is 14 residues long. Germline CDR1 and CDR2: SQVTM and ANQGSEA. Trimming removed 3 bases from V and 5 bases from J, with 13 bases in between. The CDR3 loop is CSVDARGRTGELFF. The CDR3 nucleotides read TGCAGCGTTGACGCCAGGGGCCGTACCGGGGAGCTGTTTTTT.

The chain combines TRBV20-1 with TRBJ2-5; no definite D call. Germline V gives CDR1 DFQATT, CDR2 SNEGSKA (reference sequence). The CDR3 is 12 residues long. V shed 5 bases and J shed 3 bases, with 10 bases lying between them. CDR3 sequence: CSAPDTKETQYF. For the CDR3, the DNA is TGCAGTGCTCCAGACACCAAAGAGACCCAGTACTTC.

The CDR3 bases are TGTGCCAGCAGCTTGGAACGGAAACAAGAGACCCAGTACTTC. It is translated as CASSLERKQETQYF. This chain connects TRBV5-4 to TRBJ2-5; no firm D call. Trimming took 0 bases from V and 2 from J, leaving 8 bases between them. The CDR3 extends over 14 amino acids. Germline CDR1 SGHNT, CDR2 YYREEE (reference sequence).

The sample holds a few counts of this clonotype. The rearrangement uses TRBV11-3 and TRBJ2-2; no clear D gene. CDR1 is SGHNT and CDR2 is YENEEA in the germline V gene. Trimming removed 5 bases at V and 1 base at J, with 8 bases between. The CDR3 loop spans 14 amino acids. CDR3 in DNA: TGTGCCAGCAGCCGGAAGGGGAACACCGGGGAGCTGTTTTTT. Encoded protein: CASSRKGNTGELFF.

This clonotype was seen many times. The V call is TRBV27, the J call TRBJ2-3, with D tentatively TRBD1 or TRBD2 (6 bases each). Per germline, CDR1 MNHEY and CDR2 SMNVEV (reference sequence). The CDR3 has 14 amino acids. Trimming took 8 bases from V and 1 from J, leaving 13 bases between them. This CDR3 is CASADGGGTDTQYF. In DNA, the CDR3 is TGTGCCAGCGCCGACGGGGGCGGCACAGATACGCAGTATTTT.

The V and J genes are TRBV5-1 and TRBJ2-1; D gene uncertain. Germline V gene sequence: CDR1 SGHRS, CDR2 YFSETQ. CDR3 length equals 12 residues. V was shortened by 4 bases and J by 9 bases, with 11 bases between the two germline ends. The CDR3 bases are TGCGCCAGCAGCGATACGGTGGTTGAGCAGTTCTTC. Its translation: CASSDTVVEQFF. The full variable domain, rest sourced from reference TRBV5-1 and TRBJ2-1, is KAGVTQTPRYLIKTRGQQVTLSCSPISGHRSVSWYQQTPGQGLQFLFEYFSETQRNKGNFPGRFSGRQFSNSRSEMNVSTLELGDSALYLCASSDTVVEQFFGPGTRLTVL.

This clonotype was seen repeatedly, ten times or more. The V gene is TRBV28, the J gene TRBJ2-7; D gene ambiguous. CDR3 size: 14 residues. The germline V gene encodes CDR1 MDHEN and CDR2 SYDVKM. V lost 7 bases and J 0 bases, leaving 13 bases between the germline ends. CDR3 protein: CASTRLGSSYEQYV. The CDR3 nucleotides read TGTGCCAGCACCAGACTGGGCAGCTCCTACGAGCAGTACGTC.

The rearrangement uses TRBV6-1 and TRBJ1-5; D call uncertain. V lost 4 bases and J 0 bases, leaving 10 bases between the germline ends. Germline lookup yields CDR1 MNHNS and CDR2 SASEGT. The CDR3 loop spans 15 amino acids. CDR3 sequence reads: CASSGGGISNQPQHF. DNA for the CDR3: TGTGCCAGCAGTGGCGGCGGTATTAGCAATCAGCCCCAGCATTTT.

This clonotype was counted once. This sequence may be a read error, since a much larger clone differs from it by one base. The rearrangement uses TRBV11-3 and TRBJ2-2; D is unclear. V lost 7 bases to trimming and J lost 4 bases, with 10 bases between them. In germline, CDR1 is SGHNT, CDR2 YENEEA. This CDR3 comprises 13 residues. The CDR3 DNA reads as TGTGCCAGCAACTCCATAAGCACCGGGGAGCTGTTTTTT. Translation: CASNSISTGELFF.

This clonotype turned up a few times. V is TRBV9 and J is TRBJ2-3; D unresolved. Germline CDR1 reads SGDLS; CDR2 reads YYNGEE. CDR3 length equals 14 residues. V was pared by 0 bases and J by 6 bases, with 11 bases between. The CDR3 loop is CASSVVAGADTQYF. The CDR3 bases are TGTGCCAGCAGCGTAGTTGCTGGCGCGGATACGCAGTATTTT.

This clonotype occurred a few times. No DNA is shown, since the ends of the CDR3 on it are uncertain; the CDR3 is the one TCRdb lists. The chain carries TRBV21-1 and TRBJ2-3; TRBD1 was called by the table and not checked on the DNA. TRBV21-1 is tagged as a pseudogene. Inclusive of both ends, the CDR3 amounts to 17 amino acids. This CDR3 is CAIRSNQGKNLYRCRYF.

The V call is TRBV27, the J call TRBJ2-2; 9 bases are a match to TRBD1. The CDR3 sequence is 15 residues long. CDR1 is MNHEY, CDR2 SMNVEV, per germline (reference sequence). V trimming: 5 bases; J trimming: 6 bases; junction bases outside the gene matches: 7. The CDR3 protein is CASSPEQGAPGELFF. CDR3 nucleotides: TGTGCCAGCAGTCCAGAACAGGGGGCCCCCGGGGAGCTGTTTTTT.

This clonotype came up many times. The chain links TRBV6-6 to TRBJ1-2; TRBD1 aligns across 11 bases. This CDR3 has 17 amino acids. Germline CDR1 and CDR2: MNHNY and SVGAGI (reference sequence). The trim removed 1 base at V and 4 bases at J, leaving 8 bases unmatched. The CDR3 DNA follows: TGTGCCAGCAGTTACTTTCCAGGACAGGGGGCTACCTATGGCTACACCTTC. Translation gives CASSYFPGQGATYGYTF.

This clonotype was picked up a small number of times. The J gene is TRBJ2-3, the V gene TRBV5-1; D may be TRBD2 (5 bases). Per germline, CDR1 SGHRS and CDR2 YFSETQ. V was trimmed by 2 bases and J by 6 bases, leaving 16 bases between them. This CDR3 has 15 residues. The CDR3 here is CASSLGSGFVDTQYF. The CDR3 DNA is TGCGCCAGCAGCTTAGGATCGGGGTTTGTTGATACGCAGTATTTT.

The chain carries TRBV24-1 and TRBJ2-5, with TRBD1 matching over 9 bases. The germline V gene has CDR1 KGHDR and CDR2 SFDVKD. This CDR3 is 14 amino acids long. J lost 5 bases, V lost 9 bases, and 9 bases had no gene match. CDR3 amino acids: CATSPGQGRETQYF. The CDR3 DNA follows: TGTGCCACCTCACCGGGACAGGGTCGGGAGACCCAGTACTTC.